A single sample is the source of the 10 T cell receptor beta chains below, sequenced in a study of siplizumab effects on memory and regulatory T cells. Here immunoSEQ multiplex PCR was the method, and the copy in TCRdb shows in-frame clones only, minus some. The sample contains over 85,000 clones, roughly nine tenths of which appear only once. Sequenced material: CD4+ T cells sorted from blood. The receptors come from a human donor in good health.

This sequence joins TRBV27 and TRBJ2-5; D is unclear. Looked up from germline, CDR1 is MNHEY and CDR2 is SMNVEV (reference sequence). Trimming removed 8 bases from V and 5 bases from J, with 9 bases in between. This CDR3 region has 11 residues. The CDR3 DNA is TGTGCCAGCCCACATCTTGAGACCCAGTACTTC. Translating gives CASPHLETQYF.

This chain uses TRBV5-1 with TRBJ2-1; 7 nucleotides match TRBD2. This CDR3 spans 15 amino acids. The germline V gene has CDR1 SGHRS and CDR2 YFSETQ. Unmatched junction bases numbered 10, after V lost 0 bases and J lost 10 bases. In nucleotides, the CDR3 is TGCGCCAGCAGCTTGGGGACGAGCGGGATACGGGAGCAGTTCTTC. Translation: CASSLGTSGIREQFF.

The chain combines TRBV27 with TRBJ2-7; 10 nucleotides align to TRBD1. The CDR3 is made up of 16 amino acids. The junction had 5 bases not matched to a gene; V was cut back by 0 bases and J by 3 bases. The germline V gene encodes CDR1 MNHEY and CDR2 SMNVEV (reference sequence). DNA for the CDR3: TGTGCCAGCAGTTTATCTATCTGGGACAGGGGCTACGAGCAGTACTTC. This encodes CASSLSIWDRGYEQYF.

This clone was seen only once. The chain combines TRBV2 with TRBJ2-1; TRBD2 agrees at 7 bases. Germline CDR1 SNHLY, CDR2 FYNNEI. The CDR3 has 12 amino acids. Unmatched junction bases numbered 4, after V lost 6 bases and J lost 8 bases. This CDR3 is CASSETSYEQFF. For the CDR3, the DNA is TGTGCCAGCAGCGAGACTAGCTATGAGCAGTTCTTC.

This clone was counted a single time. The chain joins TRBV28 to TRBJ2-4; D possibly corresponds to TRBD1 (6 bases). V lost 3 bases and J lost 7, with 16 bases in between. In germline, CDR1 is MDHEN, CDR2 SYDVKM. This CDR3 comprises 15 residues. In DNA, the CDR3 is TGTGCCAGCAGTTTGGAACGGACAGTTAAGAACATTCAGTACTTC. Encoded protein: CASSLERTVKNIQYF.

For the CDR3, the DNA is TGTGCCAGCAGCGTAGGTGGCACCGGGGAGCTGTTTTTT. Its protein is CASSVGGTGELFF. The J gene is TRBJ2-2, the V gene TRBV9; no clear D. CDR1 is SGDLS and CDR2 is YYNGEE in the germline V gene. Trimming took 0 bases from V and 4 from J, leaving 4 bases between them. The CDR3 length is 13 residues. The variable domain in full, completed from reference TRBV9 and TRBJ2-2, reads DSGVTQTPKHLITATGQRVTLRCSPRSGDLSVYWYQQSLDQGLQFLIQYYNGEERAKGNILERFSAQQFPDLHSELNLSSLELGDSALYFCASSVGGTGELFFGEGSRLTVL.

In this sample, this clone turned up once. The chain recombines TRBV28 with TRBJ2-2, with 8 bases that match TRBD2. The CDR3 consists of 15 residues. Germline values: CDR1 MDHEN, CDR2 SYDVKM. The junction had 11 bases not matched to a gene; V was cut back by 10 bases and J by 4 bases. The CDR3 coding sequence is TGTGCCACCTCTGTGGTAGCGGGATCCACCGGGGAGCTGTTTTTT. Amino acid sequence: CATSVVAGSTGELFF.

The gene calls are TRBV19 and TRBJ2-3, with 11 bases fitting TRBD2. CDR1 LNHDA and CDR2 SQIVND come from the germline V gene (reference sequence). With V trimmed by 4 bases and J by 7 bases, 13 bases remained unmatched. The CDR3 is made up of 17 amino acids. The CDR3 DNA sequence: TGTGCCAGTAGTACCCCCCTATGGTCTAGCGGGGGGCATACGCAGTATTTT. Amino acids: CASSTPLWSSGGHTQYF. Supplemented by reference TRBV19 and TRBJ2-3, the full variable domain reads DGGITQSPKYLFRKEGQNVTLSCEQNLNHDAMYWYRQDPGQGLRLIYYSQIVNDFQKGDIAEGYSVSREKKESFPLTVTSAQKNPTAFYLCASSTPLWSSGGHTQYFGPGTRLTVL.

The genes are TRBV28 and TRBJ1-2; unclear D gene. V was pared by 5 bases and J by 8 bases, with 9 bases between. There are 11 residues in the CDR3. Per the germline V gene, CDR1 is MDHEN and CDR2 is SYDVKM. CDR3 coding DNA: TGTGCCAGCAGTCCCATGGAGGGCTACACCTTC. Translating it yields CASSPMEGYTF.

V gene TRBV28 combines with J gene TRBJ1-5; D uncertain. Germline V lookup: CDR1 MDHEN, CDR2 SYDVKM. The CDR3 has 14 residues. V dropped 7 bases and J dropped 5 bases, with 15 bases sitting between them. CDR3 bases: TGTGCCAGCACGTTACCAGGTGTCTATCAGCCCCAGCATTTT. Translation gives CASTLPGVYQPQHF.